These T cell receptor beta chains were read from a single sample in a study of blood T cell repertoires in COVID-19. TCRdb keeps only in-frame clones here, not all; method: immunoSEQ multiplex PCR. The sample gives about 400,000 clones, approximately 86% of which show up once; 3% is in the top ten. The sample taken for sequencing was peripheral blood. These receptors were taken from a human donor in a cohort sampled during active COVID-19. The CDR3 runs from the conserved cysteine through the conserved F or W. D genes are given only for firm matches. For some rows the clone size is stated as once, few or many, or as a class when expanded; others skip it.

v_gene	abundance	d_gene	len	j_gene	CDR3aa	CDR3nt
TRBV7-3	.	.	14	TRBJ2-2	CASSLSRGTGELFF	TGTGCCAGCAGCTTATCTAGGGGCACCGGGGAGCTGTTTTTT
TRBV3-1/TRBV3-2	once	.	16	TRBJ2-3	CASSPQQGGSTDTQYF	TGTGCCAGCAGCCCCCAGCAGGGGGGATCAACAGATACGCAGTATTTT
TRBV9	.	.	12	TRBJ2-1	CASSPRDNEQFF	TGTGCCAGCAGCCCCCGGGATAATGAGCAGTTCTTC
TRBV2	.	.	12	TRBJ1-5	CASTHGNQPQHF	TGTGCCAGCACCCACGGTAATCAGCCCCAGCATTTT
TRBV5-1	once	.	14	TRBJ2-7	CASSAPGLAYEQYF	TGCGCCAGCAGCGCCCCGGGACTTGCCTACGAGCAGTACTTC
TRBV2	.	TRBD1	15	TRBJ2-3	CASSVHGTATDTQYF	TGTGCCAGCAGTGTCCACGGGACAGCCACAGATACGCAGTATTTT
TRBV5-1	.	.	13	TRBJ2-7	CASKLGPSYEQYF	TGCGCCAGCAAGTTGGGGCCATCCTACGAGCAGTACTTC
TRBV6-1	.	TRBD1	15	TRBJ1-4	CASSEATGGDEKLFF	TGTGCCAGCAGTGAAGCGACAGGGGGGGATGAAAAACTGTTTTTT
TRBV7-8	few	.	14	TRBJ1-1	CASSLGGGNTEAFF	TGTGCCAGCAGCTTAGGAGGGGGGAACACTGAAGCTTTCTTT
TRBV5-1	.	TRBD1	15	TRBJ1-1	CASSKTGAKNTEAFF	TGCGCCAGCAGCAAAACAGGGGCGAAGAACACTGAAGCTTTCTTT
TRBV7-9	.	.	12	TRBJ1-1	CASSWGGTEAFF	TGTGCCAGCAGCTGGGGGGGTACTGAAGCTTTCTTT
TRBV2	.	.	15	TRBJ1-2	CASSVFGASQGGYTF	TGTGCCAGCAGTGTGTTCGGCGCATCCCAGGGTGGCTACACCTTC
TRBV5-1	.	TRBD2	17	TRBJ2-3	CASTARGLAGVKDTQYF	TGCGCCAGCACCGCAAGGGGACTAGCGGGAGTAAAAGATACGCAGTATTTT
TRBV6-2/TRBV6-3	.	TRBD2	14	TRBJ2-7	CASSSGLAGAGQYF	TGTGCCAGCAGTTCAGGACTAGCGGGAGCAGGGCAGTACTTC
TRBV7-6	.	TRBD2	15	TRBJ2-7	CASRLRGTSVHEQYF	TGTGCCAGCAGGCTTAGGGGGACTAGCGTCCACGAGCAGTACTTC
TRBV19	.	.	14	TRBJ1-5	CASSMGQSNQPQHF	TGTGCCAGTAGTATGGGGCAGTCGAATCAGCCCCAGCATTTT
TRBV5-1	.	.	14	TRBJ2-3	CASSLGGASDTQYF	TGCGCCAGCAGCTTAGGGGGGGCCTCCGATACGCAGTATTTT
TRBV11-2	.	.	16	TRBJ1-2	CASSFLTGQANYGYTF	TGTGCCAGCAGCTTTTTAACAGGGCAAGCTAACTATGGCTACACCTTC
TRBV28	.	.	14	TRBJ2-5	CASSQQLYQETQYF	TGTGCCAGCAGCCAACAGCTGTACCAAGAGACCCAGTACTTC
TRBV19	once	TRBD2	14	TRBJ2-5	CASNPGLVSETQYF	TGTGCCAGTAACCCGGGACTAGTCTCAGAGACCCAGTACTTC
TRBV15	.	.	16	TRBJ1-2	CATSRGLHPGNYGYTF	TGTGCCACCAGCAGAGGTTTGCATCCGGGTAACTATGGCTACACCTTC
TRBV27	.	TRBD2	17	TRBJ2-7	CASSLRLVAGPRYEQYF	TGTGCCAGCAGTTTAAGACTCGTAGCGGGACCACGCTACGAGCAGTACTTC
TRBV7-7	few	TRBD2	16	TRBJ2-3	CASSPVAGGAKDTQYF	TGTGCCAGCAGCCCTGTAGCGGGAGGAGCAAAAGATACGCAGTATTTT
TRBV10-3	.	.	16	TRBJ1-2	CAISAAGAMVGGGYTF	TGTGCCATCAGTGCAGCGGGGGCGATGGTCGGTGGTGGCTACACCTTC
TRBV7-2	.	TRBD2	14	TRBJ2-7	CASSRTSGTYEQYF	TGTGCCAGCAGCCGTACTAGCGGGACCTACGAGCAGTACTTC
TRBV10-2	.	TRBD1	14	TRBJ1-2	CASSETSGTDGYTF	TGCGCCAGCAGTGAAACTTCCGGGACAGATGGCTACACCTTC
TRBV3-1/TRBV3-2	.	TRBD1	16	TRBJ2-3	CASSQVGGWGTDTQYF	TGTGCCAGCAGCCAAGTAGGGGGCTGGGGCACAGATACGCAGTATTTT
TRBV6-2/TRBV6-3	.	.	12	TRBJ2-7	CASSPGQYRQYF	TGTGCCAGCAGCCCTGGCCAGTACCGGCAGTACTTC
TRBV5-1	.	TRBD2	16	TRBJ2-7	CASSFLAGGLGSEQYF	TGCGCCAGCAGCTTCCTAGCGGGAGGGCTTGGTAGCGAGCAGTACTTC
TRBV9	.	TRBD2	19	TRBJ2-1	CASSVGAGGGQSSYNEQFF	TGTGCCAGCAGCGTAGGGGCGGGCGGGGGGCAAAGCTCCTACAATGAGCAGTTCTTC
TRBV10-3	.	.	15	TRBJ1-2	CAISDPGLDRYGYTF	TGTGCCATCAGTGACCCCGGACTGGATCGCTATGGCTACACCTTC
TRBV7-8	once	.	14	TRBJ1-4	CASSLGRMNEKLFF	TGTGCCAGCAGCTTAGGGCGGATGAATGAAAAACTGTTTTTT
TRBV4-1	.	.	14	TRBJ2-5	CASSSTGVQETQYF	TGCGCCAGCAGCTCAACAGGAGTACAAGAGACCCAGTACTTC
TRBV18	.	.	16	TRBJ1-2	CASSPPRERENYGYTF	TGTGCCAGCTCACCTCCTCGAGAGCGGGAGAACTATGGCTACACCTTC
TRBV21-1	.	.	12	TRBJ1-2	CASSKSGPGYTF	TGTGCCAGCAGCAAATCGGGTCCGGGCTACACCTTC
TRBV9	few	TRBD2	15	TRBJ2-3	CASSAAGTRADTQYF	TGTGCCAGCAGCGCAGCCGGGACTAGGGCAGATACGCAGTATTTT
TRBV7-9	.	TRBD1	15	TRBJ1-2	CASSLTGTADYGYTF	TGTGCCAGCAGCTTAACCGGGACAGCCGATTATGGCTACACCTTC
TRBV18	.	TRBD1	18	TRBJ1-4	CASSLTGPPLIGDEKLFF	TGTGCCAGCTCACTGACAGGGCCTCCCCTAATCGGTGATGAAAAACTGTTTTTT